A single T cell receptor beta chain is shown here with its context. Its target is not known. This sample was included in a study of graft-versus-host responses after intestinal transplantation. Study conclusions and caveats: GvH clones turned up in recipient marrow; some had shown up first in ileum or blood.

Repertoires were generated with immunoSEQ multiplex PCR, while TCRdb's copy carries only in-frame clones and drops some. The data show tens of thousands of clones, with about 92% seen just once and 1.3% held by the top ten. The germline gives CDR1 MNHEY, CDR2 SVGAGI. Germline trimming cut 1 base from V and 10 bases from J; bases unmatched to any gene: 2. The CDR3 is 13 residues long. The sample in question was unstimulated CD8+ T cells sorted from spleen or lymph node cells, obtained before intestinal transplant. The receptor's source is a human donor who received an intestinal transplant. The gene calls are TRBV6-5 and TRBJ2-1, with 9 bases lining up with TRBD2. The CDR3 sequence: CASSYYTSGEQFF. CDR3 bases: TGTGCCAGCAGTTACTATACTAGCGGGGAGCAGTTCTTC.